This TCR beta chain was sequenced during a study of blood T cell repertoires in COVID-19. Germline V CDR1 and CDR2: MNHEY, SMNVEV (reference sequence). This CDR3 region has 13 residues. Trimming shortened V by 4 bases and J by 4 bases, and 9 bases separated the two germline ends. In the authors' workflow: Scientists estimated how many nucleated cells there were by amplifying reference gene primers. Sequencing was performed with immunoSEQ multiplex PCR; in TCRdb, only in-frame clones are kept and a portion is missing. V and J calls plus clone size are reproduced from that table; the DNA served to infer D and trimming. Of about 16,000 clones listed, 85% to 95% are singletons.

The material sequenced was peripheral blood. The clonotype originates from a human donor with active COVID-19. The donor label of this sample is uncertain. This chain links TRBV27 with TRBJ2-3; D might be TRBD1 (6 bases). CDR3 nucleotides: TGTGCCAGCAGTTCACAGGGTTCAGATACGCAGTATTTT. Its translation: CASSSQGSDTQYF.